This T cell receptor beta chain was profiled in a study of blood T cell repertoires in COVID-19. Assay: immunoSEQ multiplex PCR; the TCRdb copy retains only in-frame clones and omits some. The table includes under 300,000 clones, around 84% detected once. Individuals aged about 18 to 100 years were recruited from approximately 24 US areas. J gave up 4 bases and V 1 base, and 10 bases lay outside the gene matches. The CDR3 has 18 residues. In germline, CDR1 is SGHAT, CDR2 FQNNGV. The sample was PBMCs or T cells enriched from blood (not recorded which). The origin of this receptor is a woman aged 50 to 60 who had recovered from COVID-19. This chain joins TRBV11-2 and TRBJ2-3, with TRBD2 matching 11 bases. CDR3 sequence (DNA): TGTGCCAGCAGCTTAGTCTTTCTACTAGCGGGAGAGCCAGATACGCAGTATTTT. Translated: CASSLVFLLAGEPDTQYF.